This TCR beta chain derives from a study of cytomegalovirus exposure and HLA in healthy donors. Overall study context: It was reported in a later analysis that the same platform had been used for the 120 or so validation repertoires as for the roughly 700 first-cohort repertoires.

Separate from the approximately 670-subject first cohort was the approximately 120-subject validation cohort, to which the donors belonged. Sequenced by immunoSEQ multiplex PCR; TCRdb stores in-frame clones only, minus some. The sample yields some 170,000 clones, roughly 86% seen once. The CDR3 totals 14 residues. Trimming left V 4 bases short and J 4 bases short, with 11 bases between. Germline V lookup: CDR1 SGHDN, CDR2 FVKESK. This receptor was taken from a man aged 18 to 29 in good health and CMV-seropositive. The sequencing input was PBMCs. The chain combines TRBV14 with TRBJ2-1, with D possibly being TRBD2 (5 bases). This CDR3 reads CASSPSPAYNEQFF. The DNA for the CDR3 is TGTGCCAGCAGCCCTAGCCCCGCATACAATGAGCAGTTCTTC.